Listed here are 26 T cell receptor beta chains from one sample, sequenced in a study of CD4+ T cells in melanoma (dated by TCRdb to between 2021 and 2023). The receptor library was made with the immunoSEQ multiplex PCR assay. As stored in TCRdb, this immuneACCESS dataset retains in-frame rearrangements with V and J assigned. A fraction of the clones does not appear; measured against another copy, unresolved V genes explain less than half of the discrepancy, and the remainder lacks a known reason. This sample has about 15,000 clones in its table, and roughly two thirds of those were observed once. The ten largest clones take up 15% of the sample. The sequenced material came from cells from a culture (not recorded whether cultured in vitro). The receptors stem from a human donor with melanoma.

The sample holds a few counts of this clone. The chain combines TRBV30 with TRBJ1-6; D is unresolved. CDR3 length equals 15 residues. The germline V gene encodes CDR1 GTSNPN and CDR2 SVGIG (reference sequence). Between the trimmed V and J ends, which lost 0 bases and 2 bases, there was a span of 8 bases. The CDR3 here is CAWSVLTAYNSPLHF. The CDR3 region has the DNA TGTGCCTGGAGTGTCCTCACGGCCTATAATTCACCCCTCCACTTT.

This chain joins TRBV11-2 and TRBJ2-7, with TRBD1 matching 7 bases. J was trimmed by 12 bases and V by 5 bases; bases with no gene match: 13. This CDR3 spans 13 amino acids. In germline, CDR1 is SGHAT, CDR2 FQNNGV. CDR3 sequence (DNA): TGTGCCAGCAGCCGACAGGGCCCCCCCACTCGGTACTTC. Protein sequence: CASSRQGPPTRYF.

The V and J genes are TRBV18 and TRBJ2-7; D not resolved. The length of the CDR3 is 15 residues. CDR1 and CDR2 from the germline V gene are KGHSH and LQKENI. V shed 3 bases and J shed 0 bases, with 12 bases lying between them. This CDR3 is CASSPGVPSSYEQYF. The CDR3 bases are TGTGCCAGCTCACCTGGGGTCCCTAGCTCCTACGAGCAGTACTTC. Based on the CDR3 plus reference TRBV18 and TRBJ2-7, the full variable domain is NAGVMQNPRHLVRRRGQEARLRCSPMKGHSHVYWYRQLPEEGLKFMVYLQKENIIDESGMPKERFSAEFPKEGPSILRIQQVVRGDSAAYFCASSPGVPSSYEQYFGPGTRLTVT.

V is TRBV30 and J is TRBJ2-3; 9 bases align to TRBD1. Per the germline V gene, CDR1 is GTSNPN and CDR2 is SVGIG (reference sequence). The CDR3 runs 14 residues. J gave up 2 bases and V 4 bases, and 4 bases lay outside the gene matches. The CDR3, as DNA: TGTGCCTGGACACAGGGGGCCTCCACAGATACGCAGTATTTT. As protein: CAWTQGASTDTQYF. Using reference TRBV30 and TRBJ2-3 for the parts outside the CDR3, the full variable domain is SQTIHQWPATLVQPVGSPLSLECTVEGTSNPNLYWYRQAAGRGLQLLFYSVGIGQISSEVPQNLSASRPQDRQFILSSKKLLLSDSGFYLCAWTQGASTDTQYFGPGTRLTVL.

The rearrangement joins TRBV2 to TRBJ2-2; unclear D gene. The V end lost 4 bases, the J end lost 5 bases, and 8 bases lay between the germline ends. This CDR3 has 13 amino acids. CDR1 is SNHLY, CDR2 FYNNEI, per germline. Here the CDR3 reads CASSALETGELFF. The CDR3 nucleotides are TGTGCCAGCAGTGCCCTAGAGACCGGGGAGCTGTTTTTT.

On this clone itself: One end of the junction varies from germline; a read error may be responsible. This sequence joins TRBV7-3 and TRBJ2-3; D might be TRBD2 (6 bases). Germline loops: CDR1 SGHTA, CDR2 FQGTGA. This CDR3 comprises 16 residues. DNA for the CDR3: TGTGCCAGCAGCGGGGGGACCCGGGACGGCACAAATACGCAGTATTTT. It yields the protein CASSGGTRDGTNTQYF.

The J gene is TRBJ1-3, the V gene TRBV9; D remains ambiguous. V was pared by 0 bases and J by 3 bases, with 7 bases between. The length of the CDR3 is 14 residues. Germline V gene data show CDR1 as SGDLS and CDR2 as YYNGEE. The CDR3 loop is CASSVGYLGNTIYF. The CDR3 DNA sequence: TGTGCCAGCAGCGTAGGGTACCTTGGAAACACCATATATTTT.

This clone occurred a few times. The chain employs TRBV25-1 and TRBJ1-4; tentative D call: TRBD1 (5 bases). This CDR3 spans 15 amino acids. V lost 6 bases, J lost 11 bases, and 22 bases lay in between. Germline CDR1 is MGHDK and CDR2 is SYGVNS. CDR3 loop: CASRGQGGSSRKLFF. The CDR3 DNA is TGTGCCAGCAGGGGGCAGGGAGGGTCTTCAAGGAAACTGTTTTTT.

This clone counts as medium-sized. In the same sample, other DNA sequences code for this CDR3. This chain connects TRBV9 to TRBJ1-1, with D uncertain. Trimming left V 0 bases short and J 1 base short, with 7 bases between. This CDR3 region has 14 residues. Germline V gives CDR1 SGDLS, CDR2 YYNGEE. This CDR3 reads CASSVDTRNTEAFF. The CDR3 DNA is TGTGCCAGCAGCGTAGACACCCGGAACACTGAAGCTTTCTTT.

The chain combines TRBV6-5 with TRBJ2-2, with a possible D match to TRBD1 (6 bases). This CDR3 has 15 residues. The germline gives CDR1 MNHEY, CDR2 SVGAGI. Trimming took off 5 bases at V and 0 bases at J, with 10 bases between the two ends. The CDR3 protein is CASSGQPANTGELFF. The CDR3 nucleotides read TGTGCCAGCAGTGGACAGCCTGCGAACACCGGGGAGCTGTTTTTT.

This clone was recorded once. The rearrangement uses TRBV10-1 and TRBJ2-5; weak D call: TRBD1 (6 bases). There are 13 residues in the CDR3. CDR1 is WNHNN, CDR2 SYGVQD, per germline (reference sequence). V was pared by 2 bases and J by 5 bases, with 9 bases between. The CDR3 DNA sequence: TGCGCCAGCAGTGAGACAGGGTTGGAGACCCAGTACTTC. As protein: CASSETGLETQYF.

V is TRBV7-9 and J is TRBJ2-5; possibly TRBD1 or TRBD2 for D (5 bases each). The CDR3 totals 15 residues. Germline CDR1 and CDR2: SEHNR and FQNEAQ (reference sequence). The ends were cut back, 5 bases at V and 2 bases at J, with 15 bases in the middle. The CDR3 sequence: CASSPRGSRQETQYF. CDR3 in DNA: TGTGCCAGCAGCCCCCGGGGCAGTCGGCAAGAGACCCAGTACTTC.

The chain joins TRBV27 to TRBJ1-5; no clear D. The germline V gene has CDR1 MNHEY and CDR2 SMNVEV (reference sequence). Trimming left V 0 bases short and J 5 bases short, with 5 bases between. There are 13 residues in the CDR3. As DNA, the CDR3 is TGTGCCAGCAGTTTATCCCGGGATCAGCCCCAGCATTTT. Translation: CASSLSRDQPQHF.

This chain connects TRBV6-5 to TRBJ2-1; TRBD1 agrees at 11 bases. CDR1 and CDR2 (germline): MNHEY, SVGAGI. V lost 5 bases and J lost 12; bases outside the gene matches: 9. The CDR3 runs to 14 residues. CDR3 in amino acids: CASSIRDRGARQFF. In DNA form, the CDR3 reads TGTGCCAGCAGTATCCGGGACAGGGGGGCAAGGCAGTTCTTC.

This chain connects TRBV6-5 to TRBJ2-1; D unresolved. V dropped 6 bases and J dropped 7 bases, with 10 bases sitting between them. The CDR3 sequence is 12 residues long. CDR1 and CDR2 (germline): MNHEY, SVGAGI. CDR3 in amino acids: CASRPMGNEQFF. The CDR3 DNA reads as TGTGCCAGCAGACCCATGGGGAATGAGCAGTTCTTC.

The V gene is TRBV11-3, the J gene TRBJ2-5; 11 positions agree with TRBD1. V gave up 5 bases and J gave up 0 bases; unmatched junction bases: 2. The CDR3 length is 15 residues. CDR1 is SGHNT, CDR2 YENEEA, per germline. The CDR3 here is CASSPDRGHQETQYF. The CDR3 region has the DNA TGTGCCAGCAGCCCGGACAGGGGGCACCAAGAGACCCAGTACTTC.

The V call is TRBV2, the J call TRBJ2-1, with 7 bases lining up with TRBD2. The CDR3 sequence is 11 residues long. Germline V CDR1 and CDR2: SNHLY, FYNNEI. The V and J ends lost 4 bases and 11 bases, in that order; junction bases with no gene match: 2. The CDR3 region is CASSASGQQFF. The CDR3 DNA reads as TGTGCCAGCAGTGCTAGCGGCCAGCAGTTCTTC.

J is TRBJ1-5 and V is TRBV5-1, with 9 bases lining up with TRBD1. The length of the CDR3 is 15 residues. V lost 1 base and J lost 11; bases outside the gene matches: 10. Germline-derived CDR1 and CDR2 are SGHRS and YFSETQ. CDR3 amino acids: CASSLSGQGYQSQHF. The CDR3 nucleotides read TGCGCCAGCAGCTTGTCCGGACAGGGGTACCAGTCCCAGCATTTT.

The chain has TRBV9 and TRBJ2-1; D ambiguous. Trimming cost V 0 bases and J 5 bases, with 6 bases left between them. The CDR3 loop spans 13 amino acids. Germline V gives CDR1 SGDLS, CDR2 YYNGEE. CDR3 residues: CASSVGPNNEQFF. The CDR3 DNA reads TGTGCCAGCAGCGTAGGACCCAACAATGAGCAGTTCTTC.

The sample holds a few counts of this clone. The chain joins TRBV5-1 to TRBJ1-2, with TRBD1 as a possible D gene (5 bases). V shed 0 bases and J shed 4 bases, with 13 bases lying between them. This CDR3 comprises 15 residues. The germline V gene encodes CDR1 SGHRS and CDR2 YFSETQ. For the CDR3, the DNA is TGCGCCAGCAGCTTGGGACAGAACTACGGCTATGGCTACACCTTC. This codes for CASSLGQNYGYGYTF.

The chain links TRBV6-6 to TRBJ1-1; D not certain. The CDR3 totals 13 residues. CDR1 is MNHNY and CDR2 is SVGAGI in the germline V gene (reference sequence). Trimming pared 10 bases from V and 2 bases from J, leaving 14 bases between. CDR3 in amino acids: CATVGRTNTEAFF. The DNA for the CDR3 is TGTGCCACCGTAGGAAGAACAAACACTGAAGCTTTCTTT.

In its sample, this clone was seen a few times. The rearrangement joins TRBV30 to TRBJ2-1, with 12 bases identical to TRBD2. Germline V gene sequence: CDR1 GTSNPN, CDR2 SVGIG (reference sequence). This CDR3 comprises 16 residues. The junction had 9 bases not matched to a gene; V was cut back by 4 bases and J by 5 bases. CDR3 sequence reads: CAWNLAGGPVNNEQFF. CDR3 sequence (DNA): TGTGCCTGGAACCTAGCGGGGGGGCCCGTCAACAATGAGCAGTTCTTC.

This rearrangement joins TRBV9 to TRBJ2-4, with 8 positions matching TRBD1. The V segment lost 3 bases and the J segment 5 bases; nucleotides outside the gene matches: 4. The CDR3 consists of 14 residues. Germline assignment: CDR1 SGDLS and CDR2 YYNGEE. This CDR3 reads CASSAGTGQNIQYF. The DNA of the CDR3 is TGTGCCAGCAGCGCCGGGACAGGACAAAACATTCAGTACTTC.

This chain connects TRBV5-1 to TRBJ2-1; 8 bases are shared with TRBD2. This CDR3 spans 16 amino acids. V was pared by 4 bases and J by 0 bases, with 6 bases of the junction left unmatched. Germline lookup yields CDR1 SGHRS and CDR2 YFSETQ. The CDR3 DNA follows: TGCGCCAGCAGCGGTGGAAGCGGGGGCTCCTACAATGAGCAGTTCTTC. Amino acid sequence: CASSGGSGGSYNEQFF.

V gene TRBV11-2 combines with J gene TRBJ1-6; 10 nucleotides line up with TRBD1. This CDR3 comprises 16 residues. J was trimmed by 3 bases and V by 4 bases; bases with no gene match: 3. Germline V lookup: CDR1 SGHAT, CDR2 FQNNGV. This CDR3 is CASSSGQGFYNSPLHF. CDR3 nucleotides: TGTGCCAGCAGCTCGGGACAGGGGTTCTATAATTCACCCCTCCACTTT.

The chain is built from TRBV5-1 and TRBJ2-2; the D is unclear. CDR1 and CDR2 (germline): SGHRS, YFSETQ. This CDR3 contains 14 residues. Trimming removed 1 base at V and 3 bases at J, with 7 bases between. Written as DNA, the CDR3 is TGCGCCAGCAGCTTGAACAGCGACACCGGGGAGCTGTTTTTT. This gives the protein CASSLNSDTGELFF.